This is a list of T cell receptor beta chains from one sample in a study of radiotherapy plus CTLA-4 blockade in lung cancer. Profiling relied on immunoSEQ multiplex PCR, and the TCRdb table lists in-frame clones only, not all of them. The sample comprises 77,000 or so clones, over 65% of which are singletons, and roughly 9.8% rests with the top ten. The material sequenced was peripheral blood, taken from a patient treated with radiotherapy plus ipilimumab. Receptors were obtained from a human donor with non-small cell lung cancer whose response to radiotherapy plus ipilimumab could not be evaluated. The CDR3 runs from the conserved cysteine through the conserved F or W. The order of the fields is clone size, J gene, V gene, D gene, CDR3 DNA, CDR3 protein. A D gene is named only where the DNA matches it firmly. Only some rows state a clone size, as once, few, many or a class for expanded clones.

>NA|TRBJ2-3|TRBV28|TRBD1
TGTGCCAGCAGTAAAAACAGGGGGATGGGCACAGATACGCAGTATTTT
CASSKNRGMGTDTQYF
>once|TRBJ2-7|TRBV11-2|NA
TGTGCCAGCAGCTTAGCGCGGGGGCGCATTGGCTACGAGCAGTACTTC
CASSLARGRIGYEQYF
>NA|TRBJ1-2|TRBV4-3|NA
TGCGCCAGCAGTCAAGATAGGCAGGGGAACTATGGCTACACCTTC
CASSQDRQGNYGYTF
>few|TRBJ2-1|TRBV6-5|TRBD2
TGTGCCAGCAGTAGGCGGGAGGCCTACAATGAGCAGTTCTTC
CASSRREAYNEQFF
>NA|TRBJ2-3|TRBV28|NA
TGTGCCAGTAAGACGTCAGGATACACAGATACGCAGTATTTT
CASKTSGYTDTQYF
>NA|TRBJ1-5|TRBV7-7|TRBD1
TGTGCCAGCAGCTTAGGCTTAAGGGACAGGACCTTTAGTAATCAGCCCCAGCATTTT
CASSLGLRDRTFSNQPQHF
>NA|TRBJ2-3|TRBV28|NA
TGTGCCAGCAGTTTGGGACACGACTCTAGCACAGATACGCAGTATTTT
CASSLGHDSSTDTQYF
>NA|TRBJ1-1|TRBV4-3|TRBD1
TGCGCCAGCAGCCAGTCACAGGGGGCGCAGAGAATGAACACTGAAGCTTTCTTT
CASSQSQGAQRMNTEAFF
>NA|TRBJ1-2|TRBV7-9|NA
TGTGCCAGCAGCTTAGCGCCCCAGGGCTACACCTTC
CASSLAPQGYTF
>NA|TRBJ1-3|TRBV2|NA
TGTGCCAGCAGTGAGCGTCCCCCTCCTGGAAACACCATATATTTT
CASSERPPPGNTIYF
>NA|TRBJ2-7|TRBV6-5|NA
TGTGCCAGCAGGCAAACAGGGCGTACCTACGAGCAGTACTTC
CASRQTGRTYEQYF
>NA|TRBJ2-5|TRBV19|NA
TGTGCCAGTAGTATAGGAGGCGGGACTGGGGAGACCCAGTACTTC
CASSIGGGTGETQYF
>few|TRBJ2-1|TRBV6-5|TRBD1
TGTGCCAGCAGTTACGGACAGGGTTCCTACAATGAGCAGTTCTTC
CASSYGQGSYNEQFF
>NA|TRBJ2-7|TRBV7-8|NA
TGTGCCAGCAGCCTGGGGGGGATGGGGGCGCGGGAGGAGCAGTACTTC
CASSLGGMGAREEQYF
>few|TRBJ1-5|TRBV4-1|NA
TGCGCCAGCAGCCAAGATCCGCGGGATCAGCCCCAGCATTTT
CASSQDPRDQPQHF
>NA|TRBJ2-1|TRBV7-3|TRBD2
TGTGCCAGCAGCTCCGGTGGGAGCGGGAGAGGTAATGAGCAGTTCTTC
CASSSGGSGRGNEQFF
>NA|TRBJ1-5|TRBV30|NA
TGTGCCTACCGCCCTGAGGGCCTTAGCAATCAGCCCCAGCATTTT
CAYRPEGLSNQPQHF